The 15 T cell receptor beta chains in this list originate from one sample, sequenced in a study of human T cells and chemical hapten exposure. Sample time point: pre-sensitization, week 0. Noted treatment: therapeutic diphenylcyclopropenone sensitization with weekly scalp DPC. Each CDR3 protein is one row after TCRdb ran MiXCR on the RACE reads. The sample includes fewer than 350,000 distinct CDR3 sequences, around 7.7% of them seen just once. Here the sequenced sample was whole blood, taken in connection with sensitization to the hapten diphenylcyclopropenone (DPC). The receptors stem from a man between 18 and 35 years old with alopecia areata. Some clones in this sample may be carry-over from other donors' samples.

This clonotype has a count of ten or more. The rearrangement joins TRBV28 to TRBJ2-7; a weak D match, TRBD2 (7 bases). V was clipped by 7 bases and J by 6 bases, with 19 bases between them. This CDR3 has 14 amino acids. Germline CDR1 MDHEN, CDR2 SYDVKM. CDR3 region: CASKGEPRGAEQYF. CDR3 DNA sequence: TGTGCCAGCAAGGGGGAACCTCGGGGGGCCGAGCAGTACTTC.

This clonotype has at least ten counts. This chain uses TRBV28 with TRBJ2-7; the match to TRBD1 covers 7 bases. Unmatched junction bases numbered 14, after V lost 6 bases and J lost 6 bases. This CDR3 comprises 15 residues. Germline V gene data show CDR1 as MDHEN and CDR2 as SYDVKM. The CDR3 sequence: CASSPDYDRVREQYF. The CDR3 bases are TGTGCCAGCAGCCCCGATTACGACAGGGTGCGCGAGCAGTACTTC.

The V gene is TRBV4-3, the J gene TRBJ2-7; D is ambiguous. V was pared by 0 bases and J by 6 bases, with 6 bases between. This CDR3 has 12 amino acids. Germline V gives CDR1 LGHNA, CDR2 YSLEER. CDR3 amino acids: CASSQDSREQYF. The CDR3 bases are TGCGCCAGCAGCCAAGATTCGCGCGAGCAGTACTTC.

The chain combines TRBV5-1 with TRBJ2-5; maybe TRBD2 (6 bases). Trimming pared 0 bases from V and 2 bases from J, leaving 14 bases between. This CDR3 spans 16 amino acids. Germline V gene sequence: CDR1 SGHRS, CDR2 YFSETQ. Here the CDR3 reads CASSLDAGPAQETQYF. The DNA of the CDR3 is TGCGCCAGCAGCTTGGATGCGGGACCGGCACAAGAGACCCAGTACTTC. Full variable domain (rest looked up from reference TRBV5-1 and TRBJ2-5): KAGVTQTPRYLIKTRGQQVTLSCSPISGHRSVSWYQQTPGQGLQFLFEYFSETQRNKGNFPGRFSGRQFSNSRSEMNVSTLELGDSALYLCASSLDAGPAQETQYFGPGTRLLVL.

This clonotype occurred a few times. The V call is TRBV28, the J call TRBJ2-1; D call uncertain. CDR3 length: 12 residues. Trimming shortened V by 3 bases and J by 8 bases, and 8 bases separated the two germline ends. CDR1 and CDR2 from the germline V gene are MDHEN and SYDVKM. CDR3 sequence: CASSLEPHEQFF. For the CDR3, the DNA is TGTGCCAGCAGTTTGGAACCCCATGAGCAGTTCTTC.

This clonotype appeared many times. The rearrangement uses TRBV7-9 and TRBJ1-1; a possible D gene is TRBD1 (6 bases). The CDR3 has 19 amino acids. The ends were cut back, 3 bases at V and 1 base at J, with 24 bases in the middle. Germline V lookup: CDR1 SEHNR, CDR2 FQNEAQ (reference sequence). This chain's CDR3 is CASSLDPWGQPGSNTEAFF. In DNA, the CDR3 is TGTGCCAGCAGCTTGGACCCCTGGGGGCAGCCAGGCTCGAACACTGAAGCTTTCTTT.

The chain employs TRBV6-2 or TRBV6-3 and TRBJ2-5, with 13 bases aligning to TRBD2. J lost 5 bases, V lost 5 bases, and 8 bases had no gene match. Germline CDR1 MNHEY, CDR2 SVGEGT. CDR3 length equals 16 residues. CDR3 loop: CASSHAGLAGKETQYF. CDR3 in DNA: TGTGCCAGCAGTCACGCGGGACTAGCGGGGAAGGAGACCCAGTACTTC.

J is TRBJ1-5 and V is TRBV2, with D possibly TRBD1 on 5 matching bases. Germline-derived CDR1 and CDR2 are SNHLY and FYNNEI. V gave up 6 bases and J gave up 6 bases, with 12 bases separating them. CDR3 size: 13 residues. The CDR3 nucleotides read TGTGCCAGCAGCGGGACGGGGGGTCAGCCCCAGCATTTT. Translation: CASSGTGGQPQHF.

This chain links TRBV7-3 with TRBJ2-3, with D maybe TRBD2 (6 bases). The CDR3 covers 14 residues. Germline V CDR1 and CDR2: SGHTA, FQGTGA. The V end lost 4 bases, the J end lost 3 bases, and 11 bases lay between the germline ends. CDR3 DNA: TGTGCCAGCAGCTCCCTAGGAGGGACAGATACGCAGTATTTT. As protein: CASSSLGGTDTQYF. The full variable domain, in which reference TRBV7-3 and TRBJ2-3 provide the parts outside the CDR3, is GAGVSQTPSNKVTEKGKYVELRCDPISGHTALYWYRQSLGQGPEFLIYFQGTGAADDSGLPNDRFFAVRPEGSVSTLKIQRTERGDSAVYLCASSSLGGTDTQYFGPGTRLTVL.

The rearrangement links TRBV6-5 to TRBJ1-4; a weak D match, TRBD1 (5 bases). The CDR3 consists of 15 residues. Germline CDR1 reads MNHEY; CDR2 reads SVGAGI. V was trimmed by 2 bases and J by 7 bases, leaving 14 bases between them. Here the CDR3 reads CASSYGGQGGEKLFF. DNA of the CDR3: TGTGCCAGCAGTTACGGTGGCCAGGGAGGTGAAAAACTGTTTTTT.

The J gene is TRBJ1-2, the V gene TRBV12-3 or TRBV12-4; weak D call: TRBD1 (6 bases). This CDR3 contains 14 residues. The ends were cut back, 5 bases at V and 5 bases at J, with 15 bases in the middle. This chain's CDR3 is CASSLSGVSYGYTF. In nucleotides, the CDR3 is TGTGCCAGCAGTCTTTCAGGGGTATCATATGGCTACACCTTC.

This clonotype was seen only a few times. V and J are TRBV6-1 and TRBJ1-2, with TRBD1 as a possible D gene (5 bases). The germline CDR1 and CDR2 sequences are MNHNS and SASEGT. CDR3 length: 18 residues. Trimming shortened V by 1 base and J by 5 bases, and 23 bases separated the two germline ends. CDR3 loop: CASSEGWPGLIDRYGYTF. The CDR3 DNA follows: TGTGCCAGCAGTGAAGGATGGCCGGGACTGATAGATCGGTATGGCTACACCTTC.

This clonotype showed up just a few times. The chain joins TRBV7-8 to TRBJ2-2, with a tentative D call TRBD2 (5 bases). The CDR3 runs to 12 residues. Per germline, CDR1 SGHVS and CDR2 FQNEAQ. Trimming took off 6 bases at V and 4 bases at J, with 6 bases between the two ends. CDR3 protein: CASRRGTGELFF. The CDR3 DNA is TGTGCCAGCAGACGGGGCACCGGGGAGCTGTTTTTT.

About this clonotype itself: Being one base from a much bigger clone, this may be a read error. The chain combines TRBV29-1 with TRBJ2-3, with D uncertain. Germline assignment: CDR1 SQVTM and CDR2 ANQGSEA. CDR3 length equals 15 residues. In DNA form, the CDR3 reads TGCAGCATTGAAGATCCCGGACGCCGAACAGATACGCAGTATTTT. Protein sequence: CSIEDPGRRTDTQYF.

Many counts were recorded for this clonotype. This chain connects TRBV7-9 to TRBJ1-6; no clear D. Trimming removed 4 bases from V and 3 bases from J, with 13 bases in between. Per germline, CDR1 SEHNR and CDR2 FQNEAQ (reference sequence). The CDR3 is 16 amino acids. The DNA for the CDR3 is TGTGCCAGCAGCTCCAGTTTCCCAATCTATAATTCACCCCTCCACTTT. This sequence encodes CASSSSFPIYNSPLHF.